This T cell receptor beta chain was documented in a study of technical replicates of blood from a handful of donors. The CDR3 consists of 13 residues. CDR1 is KGHSH, CDR2 LQKENI, per germline. Germline trimming cut 3 bases from V and 4 bases from J; bases unmatched to any gene: 2. TCRdb's copy holds only in-frame clones and misses some; the assay was immunoSEQ multiplex PCR. The sample yields about 14,000 clones, roughly four fifths seen once. Specimen: PBMCs. This chain joins TRBV18 and TRBJ1-1; 7 positions match TRBD1. The receptor's source is a human donor in good health. CDR3 in amino acids: CASSPDRSTEAFF. CDR3 sequence (DNA): TGTGCCAGCTCACCGGACAGGTCCACTGAAGCTTTCTTT.